The present T cell receptor beta chain was sequenced within a study of T-cell reconstitution after alpha-beta-depleted transplantation in children. In this sample, this clonotype turned up many times. Its antigen is undetermined. Study-wide findings and caveats: When one year had passed after transplant, most T-cell counts and diversity came from newly produced T cells. At day 60, the high TCRbeta diversity found in some patients originated from recipient T cells and thymic progenitors that had survived.

Unique molecular identifiers were incorporated when the TCRbeta library was constructed. MiXCR was run by TCRdb on the PCR reads, yielding one entry per CDR3 protein. The top ten hold 13% to 15% of the sample, which has around 580,000 distinct CDR3 sequences, 23% seen once. The CDR3 contains 17 residues. Trimming pared 2 bases from V and 7 bases from J, leaving 23 bases between. Per the germline V gene, CDR1 is SGHTA and CDR2 is FQGNSA. The chain recombines TRBV7-2 with TRBJ1-1, with a possible D match to TRBD1 (6 bases). The sample here was PBMCs, mostly from graft donor cells, taken 360 days after TCRalphabeta/CD19-depleted stem cell transplant. The source of this sequence is a boy younger than two who had a stem cell transplant for acute myeloid leukemia, so the T cells may come from the graft donor. The CDR3 DNA sequence: TGTGCCAGCAGCTTAAACCCTGGGGATATTCGGACAGTTGAAGCTTTCTTT. It encodes CASSLNPGDIRTVEAFF.